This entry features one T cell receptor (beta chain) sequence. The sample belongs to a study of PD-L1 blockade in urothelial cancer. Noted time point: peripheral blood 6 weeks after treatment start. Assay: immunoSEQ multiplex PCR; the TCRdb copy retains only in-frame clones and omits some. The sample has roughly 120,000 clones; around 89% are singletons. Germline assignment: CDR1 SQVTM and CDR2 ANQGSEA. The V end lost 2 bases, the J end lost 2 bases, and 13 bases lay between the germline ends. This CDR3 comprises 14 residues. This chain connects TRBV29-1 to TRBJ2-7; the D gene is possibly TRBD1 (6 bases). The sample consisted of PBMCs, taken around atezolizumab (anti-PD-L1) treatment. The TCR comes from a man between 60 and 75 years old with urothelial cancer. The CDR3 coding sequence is TGCAGCGTTGAAACCGGACAGAGGACCTACGAGCAGTACTTC. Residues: CSVETGQRTYEQYF.